Presented here are 21 T cell receptor beta chains from one specimen sequenced in a study of long-term antiretroviral therapy in people with HIV. With survey level as its setting, the immunoSEQ assay was v3.0. The assay was immunoSEQ multiplex PCR, and TCRdb's table has in-frame clones only and misses some. Of 20,000 to 30,000 clones in the sample, roughly 85% are singletons; the top ten hold more than 8.5%. Specimen: unsorted PBMCs, collected 1.2 years after starting antiretroviral therapy. Every receptor here comes from a woman in her thirties or forties with HIV.

This clone was detected once. The chain links TRBV29-1 to TRBJ2-7; 8 bases map to TRBD1. J gave up 4 bases and V 7 bases, and 9 bases lay outside the gene matches. Germline values: CDR1 SQVTM, CDR2 ANQGSEA. The CDR3 is made up of 13 amino acids. CDR3 nucleotide sequence: TGCAGCGCAGGACAGGGAACGCCTTACGAGCAGTACTTC. It encodes CSAGQGTPYEQYF.

The chain uses TRBV7-2 and TRBJ2-7; unclear D gene. The germline V and J ends were trimmed by 2 bases and 0 bases, with 14 bases remaining between them. CDR1 is SGHTA, CDR2 FQGNSA, per germline. This CDR3 has 16 residues. The CDR3 protein is CASSLIRTASSYEQYF. CDR3 nucleotides: TGTGCCAGCAGCTTAATTCGGACGGCGAGCTCCTACGAGCAGTACTTC.

The gene calls are TRBV7-9 and TRBJ2-3; 9 bases line up with TRBD2. Losses at the gene ends were 6 bases for V and 5 bases for J; bases not matched to a gene: 9. Germline V gives CDR1 SEHNR, CDR2 FQNEAQ (reference sequence). The CDR3 runs 15 residues. The DNA of the CDR3 is TGTGCCAGCAGGAAAGGGCGGGGGGGCCTAGATACGCAGTATTTT. Translation gives CASRKGRGGLDTQYF.

The chain is built from TRBV5-4 and TRBJ2-1; D is undetermined. CDR1 is SGHNT, CDR2 YYREEE, per germline (reference sequence). The CDR3 sequence is 15 residues long. Trimming stripped 4 bases from V and 6 bases from J, with 17 bases between. CDR3 protein: CASSLAGHTSNEQFF. DNA for the CDR3: TGTGCCAGCAGCCTCGCCGGGCATACCTCCAATGAGCAGTTCTTC.

V and J are TRBV9 and TRBJ2-4; D remains ambiguous. The V and J ends lost 4 bases and 7 bases respectively, with 15 bases between them. The CDR3 runs to 14 residues. The germline V gene has CDR1 SGDLS and CDR2 YYNGEE. CDR3 sequence (DNA): TGTGCCAGCAGCATAAGCCTTCGTGGGAACATTCAGTACTTC. Encoded protein: CASSISLRGNIQYF.

The chain employs TRBV4-3 and TRBJ2-1; 9 bases are a match to TRBD2. Unmatched junction bases numbered 4, after V lost 0 bases and J lost 7 bases. Germline CDR1 reads LGHNA; CDR2 reads YSLEER. The CDR3 spans 15 residues. CDR3 in amino acids: CASSQDWRGGNEQFF. The CDR3 coding sequence is TGCGCCAGCAGCCAAGATTGGCGGGGGGGGAATGAGCAGTTCTTC.

V and J are TRBV4-2 and TRBJ1-5, with a tentative D call TRBD1 (6 bases). The germline CDR1 and CDR2 sequences are LGHNA and YNFKEQ. This CDR3 contains 14 residues. Trimming took off 3 bases at V and 5 bases at J, with 11 bases between the two ends. The CDR3 spells CASSHGQSDQPQHF. CDR3 nucleotides: TGTGCCAGCAGCCATGGACAGTCGGATCAGCCCCAGCATTTT.

The chain joins TRBV9 to TRBJ1-5, with D tentatively TRBD1 (6 bases). The CDR3 totals 14 residues. V was shortened by 3 bases and J by 1 base, with 8 bases between the two germline ends. CDR1 is SGDLS and CDR2 is YYNGEE in the germline V gene. The CDR3 nucleotides read TGTGCCAGCAGCGGTACAGGGAGCAATCAGCCCCAGCATTTT. Its translation: CASSGTGSNQPQHF.

This clone was counted a single time. V is TRBV9 and J is TRBJ2-5; 7 bases map to TRBD1. The germline V gene encodes CDR1 SGDLS and CDR2 YYNGEE. The junction had 8 bases not matched to a gene; V was cut back by 4 bases and J by 14 bases. The CDR3 spans 11 residues. The CDR3 coding sequence is TGTGCCAGCAGCACCGGGACAGACCAATACTTC. Translating gives CASSTGTDQYF.

This clone was detected only once. The chain recombines TRBV4-1 with TRBJ1-2; TRBD1 matches 11 bases. The junction had 6 bases not matched to a gene; V was cut back by 5 bases and J by 4 bases. This CDR3 spans 15 amino acids. Germline values: CDR1 MGHRA, CDR2 YSYEKL. The CDR3 bases are TGCGCCAGCAGCTCACGGACAGGGGGCCTCTATGGCTACACCTTC. Translating gives CASSSRTGGLYGYTF.

V and J are TRBV4-1 and TRBJ2-7; the match to TRBD2 covers 11 bases. V was clipped by 4 bases and J by 2 bases; unmatched bases: 4. The CDR3 contains 15 residues. CDR1 MGHRA and CDR2 YSYEKL come from the germline V gene. This CDR3 reads CASSLTSGVTYEQYF. In DNA form, the CDR3 reads TGCGCCAGCAGCCTGACTAGCGGGGTTACCTACGAGCAGTACTTC.

The CDR3 DNA sequence: TGTGCCATCAGTGAGCCCGGAGGCGCGGGACTCGGGAGCTATACGCAGTATTTT. It translates to CAISEPGGAGLGSYTQYF. The genes are TRBV10-3 and TRBJ2-3; possible D gene TRBD2, 6 bases. Germline CDR1 reads ENHRY; CDR2 reads SYGVKD. V was trimmed by 2 bases and J by 7 bases, leaving 25 bases between them. The CDR3 runs to 18 residues.

This sequence joins TRBV12-2 and TRBJ2-5. TRBV12-2 is given as a pseudogene. The CDR3 is made up of 18 amino acids. CDR3 protein: CASRLDGTGPKVMETQYF. As DNA, the CDR3 is TGTGCAAGTCGCTTAGATGGTACGGGACCAAAAGTTATGGAGACCCAGTACTTC.

V and J are TRBV9 and TRBJ2-7, with D tentatively TRBD1 (6 bases). In germline, CDR1 is SGDLS, CDR2 YYNGEE. Trimming removed 2 bases at V and 3 bases at J, with 9 bases between. CDR3 size: 13 residues. This chain's CDR3 is CASSVEQGYEQYF. The CDR3 DNA reads as TGTGCCAGCAGCGTTGAACAGGGCTACGAGCAGTACTTC.

The chain is built from TRBV5-1 and TRBJ2-1; 8 nucleotides align to TRBD2. The CDR3 length is 15 residues. From germline, CDR1 is SGHRS and CDR2 YFSETQ. After removal of 3 bases from V and 0 bases from J, the junction contained 2 bases not matched to a gene. The CDR3 here is CASSSGTSSYNEQFF. As DNA, the CDR3 is TGCGCCAGCAGCTCCGGGACTAGCTCCTACAATGAGCAGTTCTTC.

The J gene is TRBJ1-1, the V gene TRBV15; no clear D. The V end lost 1 base, the J end lost 6 bases, and 12 bases lay between the germline ends. Germline CDR1 LNHNV, CDR2 YYDKDF (reference sequence). This CDR3 is 14 amino acids long. The CDR3 loop reads CATSRARLGAEAFF. CDR3 nucleotide sequence: TGTGCCACCAGCAGAGCCCGGTTGGGCGCTGAAGCTTTCTTT.

This clone appeared once. The chain combines TRBV6-5 with TRBJ1-1; no firm D call. Germline loops: CDR1 MNHEY, CDR2 SVGAGI. The CDR3 loop spans 14 amino acids. Trimming removed 0 bases from V and 0 bases from J, with 5 bases in between. The CDR3 sequence is CASSYSTLNTEAFF. As DNA, the CDR3 is TGTGCCAGCAGTTACTCGACACTGAACACTGAAGCTTTCTTT.

The chain couples TRBV11-3 to TRBJ2-7; D is unclear. CDR3 length: 14 amino acids. Germline V gene data show CDR1 as SGHNT and CDR2 as YENEEA. V was shortened by 1 base and J by 0 bases, with 7 bases between the two germline ends. The CDR3, as DNA: TGTGCCAGCAGCTTAGTTTCCAACTCCTACGAGCAGTACTTC. This gives the protein CASSLVSNSYEQYF.

The chain carries TRBV19 and TRBJ2-1; D is possibly TRBD1 (7 bases). Trimming took off 3 bases at V and 10 bases at J, with 13 bases between the two ends. The CDR3 length is 13 residues. Germline V CDR1 and CDR2: LNHDA, SQIVND (reference sequence). The CDR3 region has the DNA TGTGCCAGTAGTATTCAGGGGGGCTGGGAGCAGTTCTTC. It is translated as CASSIQGGWEQFF. Full variable domain (outside the CDR3, taken from reference TRBV19 and TRBJ2-1): DGGITQSPKYLFRKEGQNVTLSCEQNLNHDAMYWYRQDPGQGLRLIYYSQIVNDFQKGDIAEGYSVSREKKESFPLTVTSAQKNPTAFYLCASSIQGGWEQFFGPGTRLTVL.

The chain combines TRBV6-1 with TRBJ2-1; D gene unclear. The CDR3 extends over 17 amino acids. CDR1 and CDR2 from the germline V gene are MNHNS and SASEGT. The V end lost 3 bases, the J end lost 7 bases, and 22 bases lay between the germline ends. CDR3 DNA: TGTGCCAGCAGTGAGCCCTTGGACCTCCAGATTGGGAATGAGCAGTTCTTC. This sequence encodes CASSEPLDLQIGNEQFF.

This clone has more than one count but fewer than ten. J is TRBJ1-6 and V is TRBV27; tentatively, D is TRBD1 (5 bases). V was cut by 2 bases and J by 9 bases, with 14 bases left in between. The V gene's germline CDR1 is MNHEY and CDR2 SMNVEV (reference sequence). The CDR3 covers 15 residues. In DNA, the CDR3 is TGTGCCAGCAGTTTACAATGGCAGGGTAGTTCACCCCTCCACTTT. Translation: CASSLQWQGSSPLHF.